The rows below give T cell receptor beta chains drawn from one sample of a study of blood T cell repertoires in COVID-19. TCRdb's copy holds only in-frame clones and misses some; the assay was immunoSEQ multiplex PCR. The sample records 450,000 to 500,000 clones, 80% to 90% being singletons. Specimen: peripheral blood. The receptors shown here come from a human donor in a cohort sampled during active COVID-19. Both conserved end residues are part of each CDR3. The D gene is left open where the match is weak. Part of the rows lack a size; the others show once, few, many or a class for expanded clones.

TRBJ2-6 TRBV7-9 - once CASSSPLSSGANVLTF TGTGCCAGCAGCAGCCCTTTGAGCTCTGGGGCCAACGTCCTGACTTTC
TRBJ2-3 TRBV30 TRBD2 few CAWSPPLAGEGDTQYF TGTGCCTGGAGTCCCCCACTAGCGGGAGAAGGAGATACGCAGTATTTT
TRBJ2-1 TRBV30 TRBD2 - CAWRFIAWTSGREGYNEQFF TGTGCCTGGAGATTCATAGCCTGGACTAGCGGGAGAGAGGGATACAATGAGCAGTTCTTC
TRBJ1-3 TRBV7-2 TRBD1 - CASSFSGQGNTIYF TGTGCCAGCAGCTTCTCGGGACAGGGAAACACCATATATTTT
TRBJ2-5 TRBV10-2 TRBD2 - CASSESRTRGETQYF TGCGCCAGCAGTGAGTCTCGGACTAGAGGCGAGACCCAGTACTTC
TRBJ2-1 TRBV6-5 TRBD2 - CASRSGTSTHEQFF TGTGCCAGCAGATCCGGGACTAGCACCCATGAGCAGTTCTTC
TRBJ2-7 TRBV6-5 - - CASSYDRESGYEQYF TGTGCCAGCAGTTACGATCGCGAGAGCGGCTACGAGCAGTACTTC
TRBJ1-1 TRBV7-2 TRBD1 - CASSFPGQGITKIKAFF TGTGCCAGCAGCTTCCCGGGACAGGGGATCACCAAAATTAAAGCTTTCTTT
TRBJ2-2 TRBV2 - - CASSPRGRGELFF TGTGCCAGCAGTCCCAGGGGACGCGGGGAGCTGTTTTTT
TRBJ2-7 TRBV2 - - CASSQETYEQYF TGTGCCAGCAGCCAAGAGACCTACGAGCAGTACTTC
TRBJ1-5 TRBV28 - - CASSLSTGSNQPQHF TGTGCCAGCAGTTTATCGACAGGTAGCAATCAGCCCCAGCATTTT
TRBJ1-2 TRBV27 - - CASRDARGEVLGYGYTF TGTGCCAGCAGAGACGCGCGGGGGGAAGTTCTTGGCTATGGCTACACCTTC
TRBJ2-5 TRBV28 - - CASSYYRDQETQYF TGTGCCAGCAGTTACTACAGGGACCAAGAGACCCAGTACTTC
TRBJ1-2 TRBV30 TRBD1 - CAWSGGQGYGYTF TGTGCCTGGAGTGGGGGACAGGGATATGGCTACACCTTC
TRBJ2-3 TRBV4-2 - - CASSQDPDYTDTQYF TGTGCCAGCAGCCAAGATCCGGACTACACAGATACGCAGTATTTT
TRBJ1-2 TRBV11-2 - - CASSLVAATNYGYTF TGTGCCAGCAGCTTAGTGGCAGCGACTAACTATGGCTACACCTTC
TRBJ1-3 TRBV19 - - CASTRPDRRSGNTIYF TGTGCCAGTACCCGCCCCGACAGGCGCTCTGGAAACACCATATATTTT
TRBJ1-1 TRBV3-1/TRBV3-2 - few CASSSVRNTEAFF TGTGCCAGCAGTTCTGTCAGAAACACTGAAGCTTTCTTT
TRBJ2-5 TRBV29-1 - - CSVEGSAREETQYF TGCAGCGTTGAAGGGTCAGCCAGGGAAGAGACCCAGTACTTC
TRBJ2-3 TRBV2 - - CASCPTSTDTQYF TGTGCCAGCTGCCCGACTAGCACAGATACGCAGTATTTT
TRBJ1-2 TRBV6-5 TRBD1 - CASFLGGQGAGGYTF TGTGCCAGCTTTCTGGGGGGACAGGGGGCAGGAGGCTACACCTTC
TRBJ1-2 TRBV25-1 - few CASSPSGGTYGYTF TGTGCCAGCAGTCCTTCGGGGGGTACCTATGGCTACACCTTC
TRBJ1-2 TRBV6-1 - - CASSEAWMESGYTF TGTGCCAGCAGTGAAGCTTGGATGGAGAGTGGCTACACCTTC
TRBJ2-1 TRBV15 - - CATSRDGANEQFF TGTGCCACCAGCAGAGATGGGGCAAATGAGCAGTTCTTC
TRBJ2-1 TRBV19 - - CASSMLIAYNEQFF TGTGCCAGTAGTATGTTAATAGCATACAATGAGCAGTTCTTC
TRBJ1-2 TRBV19 - - CASSIYRQSSDGYTF TGTGCCAGTAGTATCTATAGACAGTCGAGCGATGGCTACACCTTC
TRBJ2-1 TRBV2 TRBD2 - CASSKGLAKGDEQFF TGTGCCAGCAGTAAGGGACTAGCTAAAGGGGATGAGCAGTTCTTC
TRBJ2-7 TRBV7-2 TRBD2 - CASSVTTSGSRDEQYF TGTGCCAGCAGCGTCACGACTAGCGGGAGTAGGGACGAGCAGTACTTC
TRBJ2-7 TRBV18 TRBD1 - CASSLGTAISYEQYF TGTGCCAGCTCACTTGGGACAGCCATCTCCTACGAGCAGTACTTC
TRBJ1-2 TRBV2 - - CASNRDIGGYTF TGTGCCAGCAATCGGGACATCGGGGGCTACACCTTC
TRBJ2-3 TRBV11-3 - - CASSQGRGAGTDTQYF TGTGCCAGCAGCCAGGGACGCGGGGCCGGCACAGATACGCAGTATTTT
TRBJ2-4 TRBV29-1 TRBD1 once CLHSRDRAKNIQYF TGCCTTCATAGCCGGGACAGGGCCAAAAACATTCAGTACTTC
TRBJ1-2 TRBV5-1 - - CASSRNPRPEGYTF TGCGCCAGCAGCCGCAACCCCCGTCCTGAGGGCTACACCTTC
TRBJ2-1 TRBV2 - - CASSVGLGGPYNEQFF TGTGCCAGCAGTGTCGGACTAGGGGGGCCCTACAATGAGCAGTTCTTC
TRBJ1-1 TRBV27 TRBD1 - CASSPPGQGKAFF TGTGCCAGCAGCCCCCCGGGACAGGGGAAGGCTTTCTTT